This T cell receptor beta chain was documented in a study of cytomegalovirus exposure and HLA in healthy donors. Overall study findings and caveats: Several of the most significant clusters were apparently associated with common viral pathogens in a later analysis.

Use of 60 Vbeta and 13 Jbeta primers characterized the PCR. Sequenced by immunoSEQ multiplex PCR; TCRdb stores in-frame clones only, minus some. The sample consists of about 120,000 clones, around 74% of them appearing once. Trimming took off 6 bases at V and 0 bases at J, with 13 bases between the two ends. Germline lookup yields CDR1 WNHNN and CDR2 SYGVQD (reference sequence). The CDR3 is made up of 15 amino acids. Notes on this clone: Its target is unknown.

Healthy people donating bone marrow made up the donors. This chain connects TRBV10-1 to TRBJ2-3; D may be TRBD1 (6 bases). This TCR was sampled from a woman aged 18-35 years in good health and CMV-seronegative. Material: PBMCs. The CDR3 coding sequence is TGCGCCAGCAGCCACACAGGGAAAAGCACAGATACGCAGTATTTT. Protein product: CASSHTGKSTDTQYF.